Included here is one TCR beta chain sequence, with context. Its antigen is still unknown. The CDR3 is 15 residues long. With 2 bases clipped from V and 2 bases from J, the junction kept 4 bases outside the gene matches. Germline CDR1 and CDR2: MNHNS and SASEGT. Sorted CD4+ subsets: naive, central memory, regulatory, stem cell-like memory (CD45RO/CCR7/CD25/CD127/CD95/CD27 panel). Post-sort purity exceeded 98% for all sorted populations. This specimen comes from a study of beta chain features in type 1 diabetes. cDNA synthesis used the whole RNA isolate, giving expressed TCRB sequences. TCRdb's table, derived via immunoSEQ multiplex PCR, lists solely in-frame clones and lacks some. The table includes 200,000 to 300,000 clones, 11% to 15% detected once. Notes on the study in general: Moderately but significantly shorter TCRB CDR3s were found in Type 1 diabetes patients in all four CD4+ subsets. Among type 1 diabetes patients, VDJ junctions had fewer insertions and more deletions.

This sequence joins TRBV6-1 and TRBJ2-7, with 9 bases that match TRBD1. The sequencing sample was made of naive CD4+ T cells from blood. This receptor was taken from a man aged 30-40 years with type 1 diabetes. This chain's CDR3 is CASSEMGQGPYEQYF. The DNA for the CDR3 is TGTGCCAGCAGTGAAATGGGACAGGGACCCTACGAGCAGTACTTC.